This T cell receptor (beta chain) comes out of a study of T cells in Graves' hyperthyroidism and ophthalmopathy. TCR beta CDR3 sequences were amplified from RNA transcripts. The TCR CDR3 first-round RT-PCR relied on the HTBI primer set. TCRdb analysed the multiplex PCR reads with MiXCR anew, one entry per CDR3 protein. The sample contains almost 600,000 distinct CDR3 sequences, 35% to 55% of which appear only once. Findings and limits, study-wide: Also found in blood were most expanded thyroid clonotypes above 0.001.

In germline, CDR1 is SQVTM, CDR2 ANQGSEA. The length of the CDR3 is 14 residues. Between the trimmed V and J ends, which lost 4 bases and 0 bases, there was a span of 12 bases. Stable Graves' hyperthyroidism meant no ophthalmopathy progression within 18 months. Exclusions: uncontrolled infection, other autoimmune disease, pregnancy, lactation. As to this clonotype: Its antigen is not known.

Sequencing was carried out using peripheral blood or thyroid tissue (not recorded which). The source is a woman aged 18-35 years with Graves' hyperthyroidism. This chain uses TRBV29-1 with TRBJ1-2, with a tentative D call TRBD1 (6 bases). As DNA, the CDR3 is TGCAGCGTTGGGTCAGGACAGACTAACTATGGCTACACCTTC. It yields the protein CSVGSGQTNYGYTF. Drawing the rest from reference TRBV29-1 and TRBJ1-2, the complete variable domain is SAVISQKPSRDICQRGTSLTIQCQVDSQVTMMFWYRQQPGQSLTLIATANQGSEATYESGFVIDKFPISRPNLTFSTLTVSNMSPEDSSIYLCSVGSGQTNYGYTFGSGTRLTVV.